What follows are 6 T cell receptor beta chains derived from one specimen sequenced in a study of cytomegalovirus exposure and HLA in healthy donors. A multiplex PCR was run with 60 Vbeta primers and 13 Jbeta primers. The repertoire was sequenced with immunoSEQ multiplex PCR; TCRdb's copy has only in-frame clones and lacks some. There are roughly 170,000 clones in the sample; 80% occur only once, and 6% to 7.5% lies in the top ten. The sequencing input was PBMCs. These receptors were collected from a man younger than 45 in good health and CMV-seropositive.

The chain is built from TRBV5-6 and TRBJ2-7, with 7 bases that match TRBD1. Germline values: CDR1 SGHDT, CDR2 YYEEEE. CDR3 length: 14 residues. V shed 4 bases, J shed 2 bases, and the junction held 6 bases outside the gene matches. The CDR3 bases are TGTGCCAGCAGCAGCCGGGACAGCCCCTACGAGCAGTACTTC. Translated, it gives CASSSRDSPYEQYF.

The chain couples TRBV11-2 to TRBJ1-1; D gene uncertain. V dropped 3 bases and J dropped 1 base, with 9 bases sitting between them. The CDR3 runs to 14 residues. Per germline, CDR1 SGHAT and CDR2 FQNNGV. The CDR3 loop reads CASSFRGANTEAFF. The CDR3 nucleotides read TGTGCCAGCAGCTTTCGGGGAGCGAACACTGAAGCTTTCTTT.

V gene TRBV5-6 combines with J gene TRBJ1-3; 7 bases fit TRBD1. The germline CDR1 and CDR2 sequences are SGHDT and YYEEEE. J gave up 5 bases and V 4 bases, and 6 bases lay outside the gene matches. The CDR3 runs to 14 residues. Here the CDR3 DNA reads TGTGCCAGCAGCGGGAGACAGGGTAGAAACACCATATATTTT. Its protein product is CASSGRQGRNTIYF. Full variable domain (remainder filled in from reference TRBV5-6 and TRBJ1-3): DAGVTQSPTHLIKTRGQQVTLRCSPKSGHDTVSWYQQALGQGPQFIFQYYEEEERQRGNFPDRFSGHQFPNYSSELNVNALLLGDSALYLCASSGRQGRNTIYFGEGSWLTVV.

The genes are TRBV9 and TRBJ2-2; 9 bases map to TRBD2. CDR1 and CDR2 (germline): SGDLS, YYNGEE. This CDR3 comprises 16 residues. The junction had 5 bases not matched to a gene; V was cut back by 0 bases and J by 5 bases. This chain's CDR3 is CASSVGSGGVTGELFF. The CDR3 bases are TGTGCCAGCAGCGTAGGTAGCGGGGGAGTGACCGGGGAGCTGTTTTTT.

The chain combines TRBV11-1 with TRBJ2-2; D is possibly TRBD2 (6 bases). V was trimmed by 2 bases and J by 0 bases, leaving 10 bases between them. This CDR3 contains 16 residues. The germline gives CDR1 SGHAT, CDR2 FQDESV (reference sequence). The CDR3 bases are TGTGCCAGCAGCTTAAACGCGGGAACGAACACCGGGGAGCTGTTTTTT. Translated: CASSLNAGTNTGELFF.

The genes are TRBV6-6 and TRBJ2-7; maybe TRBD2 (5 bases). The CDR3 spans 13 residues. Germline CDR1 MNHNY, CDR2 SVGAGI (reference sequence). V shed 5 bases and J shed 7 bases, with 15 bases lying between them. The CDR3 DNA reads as TGTGCCAGCAGTCCCCCCCGGGCGGGTGAGCAGTACTTC. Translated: CASSPPRAGEQYF.